This T cell receptor (beta chain) was profiled in a study of shared clonotypes between healthy human individuals (TCRdb year 2020). Background for the entire study: The cohort comprised two women and a few men aged 18 to 49 years. For each donor, CD4 naive and CD4 memory were each given three plates, CD8 naive was given two plates, and CD8 memory was given one plate. Blood TCR repertoires of roughly five healthy adults were deeply sequenced to estimate repertoire size and the extent of clonotype sharing between individuals. Libraries were prepared and TCR repertoires were sequenced by different laboratories using diverse techniques, in order to increase sequencing depth and limit assay-specific biases. Leukapheresis yielded between about 0.94 and 10 billion PBMCs per donor.

The full study reports these points: Because the study included a small number of donors, the genetic and exposure-history diversity represented was limited. Based on pairwise subsampling, the degree of clonotype sharing among donors was expected to be affected by sequencing depth. Sharing across four donors was observed for approximately 5% of naive CD4, about 3.2% of naive CD8, 2.3% of memory CD4, and roughly 0.4% of memory CD8 clonotypes. Rarefaction of sorted-subset datasets indicated incomplete sequencing despite the large sequencing depth. Only blood was sampled, and tissue TCR repertoires likely differ from those in blood. Estimated clonotype richness was generally larger for naive than for memory subsets. Compared with non-shared clonotypes, clonotypes shared by all four sorted-subset donors had higher generation probabilities.

TCR CDR3 regions were amplified from genomic DNA by multiplex PCR using the deep immunoSEQ assay. For each cell subset, the extracted genomic DNA was distributed evenly across all wells of several immunoSEQ 96-well plates, and each plate served as one replicate. For sorted subsets, about 200 ng genomic DNA, equal to about 30,000 T cell genomes, was loaded into each replicate PCR. The purified libraries were quantified using a Qubit 3.0 fluorometer, sized with a Bioanalyzer 2100, and then quantified again using the KAPA Library Quantification kit. Every immunoSEQ 96-well plate was sequenced on a separate single-read 150-cycle Illumina NextSeq 550 flow cell. From the authors' description of their analysis: Because the immunoSEQ output held only junctional sequences and lacked quality scores, the filtering could not match the filtering applied to full-length reads. To assign V/J genes and CDR3, sequences were annotated using PyIR, a Python wrapper for IgBLAST v1.9, with IMGT germline references. Reads were removed for weak V/J assignments (E-value above 1e-6), missing CDR3, stop codons, out-of-frame junctions, or ambiguous translated residues. V3J clonotypes were defined as sequences sharing the same inferred V gene, J gene, and CDR3 amino acid sequence. The percentage overlap between two repertoires was calculated by dividing the number of shared unique clonotypes by the size of the smaller repertoire. Richness of each repertoire was evaluated using RTK rarefaction, the Chao1 estimator, and Recon v2.1 estimates of unobserved clonotypes. For all TCRbeta clonotypes obtained by the gDNA method from a few donors, generation probabilities were computed with OLGA. In TCRdb, the immuneACCESS table is reduced to in-frame sequences with V and J assigned. These tables do not hold every clone; where another copy was compared, an unresolved V gene accounts for under half, and the others remain unexplained. The DNA was the basis for D and trimming; V, J and clone size are from that table. The sample profile shows approximately 1,500,000 clones; 98% of them were found once. Together, the top ten hold 0.4% to 0.55% of the sample.

Donors were healthy HIV-negative adults with no recently reported acute infections or vaccinations. All donors were Caucasian adults living in Nashville, Tennessee, USA. CD4+ T cells were enriched by magnetic negative selection; naive cells were then positively selected on CD45RA, and the negative fraction formed the memory subset. Blood was collected by leukapheresis, and PBMCs were isolated by Ficoll-Histopaque density gradient centrifugation and then cryopreserved in liquid nitrogen vapor phase. Analytical flow cytometry was used to check the purity and quantity of every magnetically sorted T cell population. Genomic DNA was isolated from each sorted fraction and quantified by UV absorbance on a Nanodrop 2000c. Taken from cysteine to phenylalanine, the CDR3 has 15 residues. Here the CDR3 DNA is all that survives: 45 bases in frame from base 1. Trimmed from V: 5 bases; trimmed from J: 1 base; junction bases lacking a gene match: 7. The germline V gene provides CDR1 SGHAT and CDR2 FQNNGV.

As for this clone: There is no known antigen for this receptor. Base qualities are not at hand, and no much larger clone is one base apart.

The sequenced material came from naive CD4+ T cells sorted from blood. Reading the label with the study, this specimen's cell subset or site is: CD45RA+ positively selected. This receptor chain uses TRBV11-2 and TRBJ2-7, with 8 bases in between that match TRBD2. The receptor was isolated from a man aged 25-45 years in good health. CDR3 protein: CASSQPGLVSYEQYF. In nucleotide form, the sequence is TGTGCCAGCAGCCAACCGGGACTAGTATCCTACGAGCAGTACTTC.